This T cell receptor beta chain appears in the sequencing data of a study of shared clonotypes between healthy human individuals. The CDR3 runs to 15 residues. Per the germline V gene, CDR1 is LGHNA and CDR2 is YSLEER. V lost 0 bases to trimming and J lost 4 bases, with 10 bases between them. The study's findings and limits: Compared with memory subsets, naive subsets generally had larger estimated richness. The genetic and exposure-history diversity represented was limited by few donors.

The assay was immunoSEQ multiplex PCR, and TCRdb's table has in-frame clones only and misses some. The sample consists of 700,000 to 950,000 clones, around 96% of them appearing once. Points on this clone: The antigen remains undetermined.

Naive CD8 populations comprised CD45RO-negative cells positively selected for CCR7, excluding terminally differentiated effector memory CD45RA+ cells. Participating donors were healthy, HIV-negative adults free of recent acute infections or vaccinations. This receptor was taken from a man aged 30 to 39 in good health. The sample taken for sequencing was naive CD8+ T cells sorted from blood. V usage is TRBV4-3 and J usage is TRBJ1-5; TRBD1 is a possible D gene (5 bases). CDR3 DNA: TGCGCCAGCAGCCAAGACTACAGGAATAATCAGCCCCAGCATTTT. Translation gives CASSQDYRNNQPQHF.